Sequencing of this T cell receptor beta chain was carried out in a study of CD8+ T cells in alopecia areata. Study background: The drug, oral tofacitinib, was given to treated patients at 5 to 10 mg twice daily. A 6-month period off drug followed tofacitinib, which lasted 6 to 18 months. Regarding the study as a whole: Tofacitinib delivered significant drops in scalp clonality and in expanded CD8+ clones among the top 100. Having just one nonresponder leaves the connection between baseline CD8+ expansion and response unresolved.

This sample's treatment: oral pan-JAK inhibitor, 5-10 mg twice daily. Isolated RNA was reverse transcribed into cDNA used as the sequencing template. Method: immunoSEQ multiplex PCR; TCRdb's copy keeps in-frame clones and lacks some. Of around 150,000 clones in the sample, less than 70% were seen once. A remark on this clone: Its antigen is still unknown.

Germline lookup yields CDR1 SQVTM and CDR2 ANQGSEA. Germline trimming cut 6 bases from V and 9 bases from J; bases unmatched to any gene: 5. This CDR3 is 14 amino acids long. Sequences were derived from CD4+ T cells sorted from blood, sampled at week 24, from a patient treated with tofacitinib. This TCR was sampled from a human donor with alopecia areata. The chain links TRBV29-1 to TRBJ2-1; 16 bases are shared with TRBD2. The CDR3 DNA reads TGCAGCGTGGGGACTAGCGGGGGGGCCGTTGAGCAGTTCTTC. It translates to CSVGTSGGAVEQFF.